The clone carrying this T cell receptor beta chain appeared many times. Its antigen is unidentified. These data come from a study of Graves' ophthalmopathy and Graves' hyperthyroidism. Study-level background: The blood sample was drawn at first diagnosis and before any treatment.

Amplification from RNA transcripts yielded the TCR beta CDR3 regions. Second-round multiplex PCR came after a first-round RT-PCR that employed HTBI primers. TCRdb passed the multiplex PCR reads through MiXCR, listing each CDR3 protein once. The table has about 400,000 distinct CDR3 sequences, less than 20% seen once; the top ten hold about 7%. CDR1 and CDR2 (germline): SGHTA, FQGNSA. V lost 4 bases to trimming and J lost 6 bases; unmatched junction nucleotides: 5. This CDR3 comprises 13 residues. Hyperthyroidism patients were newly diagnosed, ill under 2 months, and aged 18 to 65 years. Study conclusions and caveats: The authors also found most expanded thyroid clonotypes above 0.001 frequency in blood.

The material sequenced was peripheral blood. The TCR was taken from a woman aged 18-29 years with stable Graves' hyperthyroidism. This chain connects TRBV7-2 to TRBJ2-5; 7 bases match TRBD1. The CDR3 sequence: CASSSDRVQTQYF. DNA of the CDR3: TGTGCCAGCAGCTCAGACAGGGTGCAGACCCAGTACTTC.